Listed here are 14 T cell receptor beta chains from one sample, sequenced in a study of monozygotic twins with inflammatory bowel disease. TCRdb reprocessed the 5' RACE reads, keeping one entry per CDR3 protein, no DNA. The data show around 410,000 distinct CDR3 sequences, and the top ten clones hold roughly 2.5%. Sample: blood. The receptors were sampled from a human donor with ulcerative colitis or Crohn's disease, or a healthy co-twin of an affected twin (not recorded which).

The V gene is TRBV5-1, the J gene TRBJ2-1; without DNA, the TCRdb call of TRBD1 cannot be checked. The CDR3 spans 12 residues. In germline, CDR1 is SGHRS, CDR2 YFSETQ. This chain's CDR3 is CASGRGEGEQFF.

The chain joins TRBV3-1 to TRBJ1-1. The CDR3 sequence is 14 residues long. Germline V CDR1 and CDR2: LGHDT, YNNKEL (reference sequence). The CDR3 sequence is CASSQANRGAEAFF.

V and J are TRBV28 and TRBJ2-7; with no DNA, the TCRdb D assignment of TRBD1 cannot be verified. CDR1 is MDHEN, CDR2 SYDVKM, per germline. The CDR3 loop spans 13 amino acids. CDR3 loop: CASIPGHEYSQYF.

The genes are TRBV6-2 or TRBV6-3 and TRBJ2-7; without DNA, the TCRdb call of TRBD1 cannot be checked. The CDR3 contains 15 residues. Germline-derived CDR1 and CDR2 are MNHEY and SVGEGT. The CDR3 sequence is CASILGAGKSYEQYF.

The chain recombines TRBV7-8 with TRBJ1-5. This CDR3 contains 13 residues. Germline V gene lookup returns CDR1 SGHVS and CDR2 FQNEAQ. CDR3 protein: CASSSQLDQPQHF.

The chain carries TRBV12-3 or TRBV12-4 and TRBJ1-2. The CDR3 covers 12 residues. The chain's CDR3 is CASRLLSLAYTF.

The chain recombines TRBV5-1 with TRBJ1-2; lacking DNA, the TRBD1 call made by TCRdb goes unchecked. The CDR3 loop spans 14 amino acids. CDR1 SGHRS and CDR2 YFSETQ come from the germline V gene. CDR3 amino acids: CASSPGRSEEGYTF.

The genes are TRBV4-1 and TRBJ1-3. Germline-derived CDR1 and CDR2 are MGHRA and YSYEKL. The CDR3 has 16 amino acids. CDR3 sequence: CASSQGVFYSGNTIYF.

The CDR3 sequence: CASSLGAPGNTGELFF. The chain employs TRBV9 and TRBJ2-2; there is no DNA to check the TCRdb D call of TRBD1. The CDR3 has 16 amino acids. The V gene's germline CDR1 is SGDLS and CDR2 YYNGEE.

The chain links TRBV3-1 to TRBJ2-2. The CDR3 runs to 16 residues. The V gene's germline CDR1 is LGHDT and CDR2 YNNKEL (reference sequence). The CDR3 loop reads CASSHLLRTNTGELFF.

The chain carries TRBV5-6 and TRBJ2-1; TCRdb's assignment of TRBD2 cannot be checked, as there is no DNA. The CDR3 runs 15 residues. The germline V gene encodes CDR1 SGHDT and CDR2 YYEEEE. The CDR3 is CASSDSGGVHNEQFF.

The chain joins TRBV11-2 to TRBJ2-1; the TCRdb call, TRBD1, lacks DNA for checking. This CDR3 region has 17 residues. Germline CDR1 and CDR2: SGHAT and FQNNGV. Here the CDR3 reads CASSLGGGAFIYNEQFF.

V and J are TRBV5-3 and TRBJ2-3; lacking DNA, the TRBD1 call made by TCRdb goes unchecked. TRBV5-3 is placed among ORFs of uncertain function. The CDR3 consists of 13 residues. CDR3: CARSLYRGHTQYF.

The V gene is TRBV20-1, the J gene TRBJ2-3; checking the TCRdb D call of TRBD2 is not possible without DNA. There are 15 residues in the CDR3. Germline V gene lookup returns CDR1 DFQATT and CDR2 SNEGSKA (reference sequence). The CDR3 loop is CSAEKRGGIADTQYF.